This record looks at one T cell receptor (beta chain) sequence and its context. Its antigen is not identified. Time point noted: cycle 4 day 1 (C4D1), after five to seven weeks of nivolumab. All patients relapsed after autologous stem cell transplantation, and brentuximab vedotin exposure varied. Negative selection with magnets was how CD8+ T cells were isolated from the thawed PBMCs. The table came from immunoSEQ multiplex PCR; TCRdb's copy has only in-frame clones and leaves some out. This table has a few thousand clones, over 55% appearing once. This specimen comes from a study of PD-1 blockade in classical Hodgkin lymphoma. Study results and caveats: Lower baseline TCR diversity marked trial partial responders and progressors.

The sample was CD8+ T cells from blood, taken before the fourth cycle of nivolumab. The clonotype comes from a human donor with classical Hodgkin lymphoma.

This CDR3 reads CASSEPVGTGLREQFF. In nucleotides, the CDR3 is TGTGCCAGCAGTGAACCTGTGGGGACGGGCTTGAGGGAGCAGTTCTTC. The rearrangement joins TRBV6-1 to TRBJ2-1; either TRBD1 or TRBD2 may supply D (5 bases each). With 2 bases removed from V and 10 bases from J, the gap between germline ends came to 21 bases. Germline-derived CDR1 and CDR2 are MNHNS and SASEGT. The CDR3 covers 16 residues.